This T cell receptor (beta chain) originates from a study of blood T cell repertoires in COVID-19. While infection was still active, Seattle patients were enrolled and then followed longitudinally. The data were produced by immunoSEQ multiplex PCR, yet TCRdb's version contains in-frame clones alone and is incomplete. The sample lists approximately 460,000 clones, 75% to 90% occurring once. The CDR3 covers 15 residues. V shed 6 bases, J shed 2 bases, and the junction held 7 bases outside the gene matches. CDR1 SNHLY and CDR2 FYNNEI come from the germline V gene. Sequencing was done on a sample of peripheral blood. The sequence was obtained from a man between 18 and 35 years old with COVID-19, enrolled during active disease. The J gene is TRBJ1-5, the V gene TRBV2; 7 bases match TRBD1. The CDR3 coding sequence is TGTGCCAGCAGCCCTCCAGGGGGAGGCAATCAGCCCCAGCATTTT. This translates into CASSPPGGGNQPQHF.